The count of the clone carrying this TCR beta chain is one. The antigen remains undetermined. These data belong to a study of post-analysis software for immune sequencing data. Study-level results: In multiple sclerosis, normalized Chao1 diversity was significantly below that of controls.

Every TCR beta cDNA library bore unique molecular identifiers. TCRdb reprocessed the PCR reads with MiXCR, giving one entry per CDR3 protein. The table includes hundreds of thousands of distinct CDR3 sequences, around 50% detected once. The TCR sequence derives from a girl aged 10 to 17 with multiple sclerosis. Sequencing was carried out using blood.

The CDR3, as DNA: TGCAGTGCCCCCTATACGGAAGGGCTATACGAGCAGTACTTC. This sequence encodes CSAPYTEGLYEQYF. The J gene is TRBJ2-5, the V gene TRBV20-1, with D uncertain. The J call is in doubt because the DNA end fits TRBJ2-7 better. This CDR3 has 14 amino acids. The germline V gene has CDR1 DFQATT and CDR2 SNEGSKA (reference sequence).